The T cell receptor beta chain under discussion was sequenced for a study of shared clonotypes between healthy human individuals. Study as a whole: CD4 naive and memory got three plates each, CD8 naive two, CD8 memory one. The study, taken as a whole, reports: Blood alone was sampled, and tissue repertoires likely differ.

Here immunoSEQ multiplex PCR was the method, and the copy in TCRdb shows in-frame clones only, minus some. Of approximately 100,000 clones in the sample, around two thirds were seen once. V shed 3 bases and J 0 bases; nucleotides not matched to a gene: 1. The CDR3 spans 16 residues. The germline V gene has CDR1 SGHKS and CDR2 YYEKEE (reference sequence). This clone was detected a few times. Antigen unknown. The study drew its donors from healthy HIV-negative adults without recent acute infections or vaccinations. V usage is TRBV5-5 and J usage is TRBJ2-2; 11 nucleotides agree with TRBD2. This receptor was identified in a man aged 30 to 39 in good health. The sample was memory CD8+ T cells sorted from blood. Subset here: CD45RO+ cells pooled with CCR7-negative TemRA cells. In DNA form, the CDR3 reads TGTGCCAGCAGCTGGACTAGCGGGCCGAACACCGGGGAGCTGTTTTTT. Amino acid sequence: CASSWTSGPNTGELFF.